Below are 17 T cell receptor beta chains sequenced from a single sample in a study of blood T cell repertoires in COVID-19. The assay was immunoSEQ multiplex PCR, and TCRdb's table has in-frame clones only and misses some. The repertoire has some 180,000 clones, about nine tenths of them found once; the top ten carry about 5%. The sample taken for sequencing was peripheral blood. The receptors come from a man between 18 and 29 years old with COVID-19, enrolled during active disease.

The gene calls are TRBV25-1 and TRBJ2-1, with 8 bases matching TRBD2. Germline CDR1 MGHDK, CDR2 SYGVNS. V gave up 5 bases and J gave up 2 bases; unmatched junction bases: 8. This CDR3 region has 16 residues. The CDR3 protein is CASSSRTSGPYNEQFF. In nucleotides, the CDR3 is TGTGCCAGCAGTAGCCGTACTAGCGGTCCCTACAATGAGCAGTTCTTC.

This clone was recorded once. The V gene is TRBV24-1, the J gene TRBJ2-2, with 11 bases that match TRBD1. Trimming took 4 bases from V and 7 from J; bases not matched to a gene: 7. This CDR3 is built from 16 residues. CDR1 is KGHDR and CDR2 is SFDVKD in the germline V gene. The CDR3 nucleotides read TGTGCCACCAGTGACCCCGCCGGGACAGGGGGCGGGGAGCTGTTTTTT. It codes for CATSDPAGTGGGELFF.

The CDR3 DNA reads as TGTGCCAGCAGCCGTGGACAGGGAGGAGGAGGCTTTAATGAAAAACTGTTTTTT. Translated: CASSRGQGGGGFNEKLFF. The rearrangement uses TRBV7-9 and TRBJ1-4, with TRBD1 matching 8 bases. V shed 5 bases and J 4 bases; nucleotides not matched to a gene: 15. CDR1 and CDR2 from the germline V gene are SEHNR and FQNEAQ (reference sequence). This CDR3 region has 18 residues.

The gene calls are TRBV10-3 and TRBJ2-7; 7 nucleotides match TRBD1. The ends lost 6 bases at V and 1 base at J; junction bases unmatched: 3. The CDR3 is 13 amino acids. CDR1 ENHRY and CDR2 SYGVKD come from the germline V gene. The CDR3 nucleotides are TGTGCCATCAGATCGGGACAGTCCTACGAGCAGTACTTC. As protein: CAIRSGQSYEQYF.

This chain links TRBV7-9 with TRBJ2-5; 10 nucleotides match TRBD2. J lost 7 bases, V lost 2 bases, and 10 bases had no gene match. Germline CDR1 is SEHNR and CDR2 is FQNEAQ (reference sequence). The CDR3 is 16 residues long. CDR3 sequence (DNA): TGTGCCAGCAGCTTATATTCGCTAGCGGGAGTCCGGACCCAGTACTTC. This gives the protein CASSLYSLAGVRTQYF.

The chain links TRBV15 to TRBJ1-2, with 7 bases lining up with TRBD1. From germline, CDR1 is LNHNV and CDR2 YYDKDF (reference sequence). V was clipped by 0 bases and J by 3 bases; unmatched bases: 4. The CDR3 totals 15 residues. The CDR3 here is CATSRDRGPYYGYTF. The DNA of the CDR3 is TGTGCCACCAGCAGAGATAGGGGGCCGTACTATGGCTACACCTTC.

V and J are TRBV11-3 and TRBJ2-2, with 7 nucleotides matching TRBD1. Germline V CDR1 and CDR2: SGHNT, YENEEA. The length of the CDR3 is 15 residues. V lost 3 bases and J lost 1; bases outside the gene matches: 2. CDR3 bases: TGTGCCAGCAGCTTGACAGGGCTGAACACCGGGGAGCTGTTTTTT. The encoded protein is CASSLTGLNTGELFF. Using reference TRBV11-3 and TRBJ2-2 for the parts outside the CDR3, the full variable domain is EAGVVQSPRYKIIEKKQPVAFWCNPISGHNTLYWYLQNLGQGPELLIRYENEEAVDDSQLPKDRFSAERLKGVDSTLKIQPAELGDSAVYLCASSLTGLNTGELFFGEGSRLTVL.

V gene TRBV7-6 combines with J gene TRBJ2-1; 10 nucleotides agree with TRBD2. Per germline, CDR1 SGHVS and CDR2 FNYEAQ. The CDR3 has 19 residues. The V gene end was trimmed by 7 bases and the J gene end by 5 bases; junction bases not matched to a gene: 20. The CDR3 sequence: CASTPRVLAGVRIDNEQFF. CDR3 DNA sequence: TGTGCCAGCACACCCAGGGTCCTAGCGGGAGTTCGGATAGACAATGAGCAGTTCTTC.

This rearrangement joins TRBV7-2 to TRBJ1-2, with no clear D. V lost 0 bases to trimming and J lost 4 bases, with 12 bases between them. This CDR3 comprises 15 residues. Germline CDR1 SGHTA, CDR2 FQGNSA. The CDR3 here is CASSLAPGQGYGYTF. As DNA, the CDR3 is TGTGCCAGCAGCTTAGCCCCGGGTCAAGGCTATGGCTACACCTTC.

This rearrangement joins TRBV19 to TRBJ2-7; 11 nucleotides match TRBD2. The CDR3 length is 16 residues. The ends lost 3 bases at V and 7 bases at J; junction bases unmatched: 11. Germline lookup yields CDR1 LNHDA and CDR2 SQIVND (reference sequence). The CDR3 bases are TGTGCCAGTAGTATGTTGGCTAGCGGGAGGATTTCGGAGCAGTACTTC. It encodes CASSMLASGRISEQYF.

The chain has TRBV28 and TRBJ2-6; 7 positions agree with TRBD2. Per germline, CDR1 MDHEN and CDR2 SYDVKM. The CDR3 totals 18 residues. J gave up 0 bases and V 7 bases, and 12 bases lay outside the gene matches. Written as DNA, the CDR3 is TGTGCCAGCATCTCGCGGGGGTTAGCGGCCTCTGGGGCCAACGTCCTGACTTTC. The encoded protein is CASISRGLAASGANVLTF.

The chain couples TRBV21-1 to TRBJ2-5; the table assigns TRBD1, which was not confirmed against the DNA. TRBV21-1 is termed a pseudogene. The length of the CDR3 is 17 residues. As DNA, the CDR3 is TGTGCCAGCAGCAATAAAAGGGGACGGACAGTACAAGAGACCCAGTACTTC. As protein: CASSNKRGRTVQETQYF.

The chain employs TRBV24-1 and TRBJ2-5, with a tentative D call TRBD1 (6 bases). V lost 4 bases to trimming and J lost 2 bases, with 10 bases between them. The CDR3 length is 14 residues. From germline, CDR1 is KGHDR and CDR2 SFDVKD. The CDR3 DNA is TGTGCCACCAGTGACTCCGGGACACAAGAGACCCAGTACTTC. Its protein product is CATSDSGTQETQYF.

The rearrangement links TRBV6-5 to TRBJ2-7; no firm D call. The CDR3 runs to 11 residues. V shed 6 bases and J shed 4 bases, with 7 bases lying between them. CDR1 MNHEY and CDR2 SVGAGI come from the germline V gene. CDR3 nucleotides: TGTGCCAGCAGCTTCACATACGAGCAGTACTTC. Translated, it gives CASSFTYEQYF.

This rearrangement joins TRBV5-6 to TRBJ2-3; TRBD2 matches at 10 bases. This CDR3 is built from 18 residues. The V gene's germline CDR1 is SGHDT and CDR2 YYEEEE. V was clipped by 0 bases and J by 2 bases; unmatched bases: 9. CDR3 nucleotides: TGTGCCAGCAGCTTGGCTACGACCGGGACTAGCGACACAGATACGCAGTATTTT. It codes for CASSLATTGTSDTDTQYF.

This chain uses TRBV10-3 with TRBJ2-1; 7 nucleotides match TRBD1. J gave up 6 bases and V 1 base, and 6 bases lay outside the gene matches. Per germline, CDR1 ENHRY and CDR2 SYGVKD. CDR3 length: 15 residues. The CDR3 loop reads CAISEYETGTNEQFF. The CDR3 DNA reads TGTGCCATCAGTGAGTATGAGACAGGGACCAATGAGCAGTTCTTC.

The CDR3 sequence: CASSIRTSGTPLRELFF. In nucleotides, the CDR3 is TGTGCCAGCAGCATCAGGACTAGCGGGACCCCGCTAAGGGAGCTGTTTTTT. The V call is TRBV21-1, the J call TRBJ2-2; the DNA was not used to check the table's D call, TRBD2. TRBV21-1 is listed as a pseudogene. CDR3 length: 17 residues.